These T cell receptor beta chains were read from a single sample in a study of tumor-infiltrating lymphocytes in primary liver carcinoma. MiXCR, run by TCRdb on the multiplex PCR reads, gives a single entry per CDR3 protein. In the table there are approximately 210,000 distinct CDR3 sequences, less than 70% of which are singletons. The sample was peripheral blood. The origin of the receptors is an older woman with primary liver carcinoma and hepatitis B virus infection. CDR3s include the opening cysteine and the closing phenylalanine or tryptophan. The order of the fields is CDR3 length, clone size, D gene, V gene, J gene, CDR3 protein, CDR3 DNA. D genes are given only for firm matches. Not every row has a clone size; where given, it reads once, few, many or a size class.

13	many	TRBD1	TRBV29-1	TRBJ2-2	CSVYRGSTGELFF	TGCAGCGTCTACAGGGGAAGCACCGGGGAGCTGTTTTTT
13	.	.	TRBV11-2	TRBJ2-5	CASSLNRDGTQYF	TGTGCCAGCAGCTTGAACCGGGATGGGACCCAGTACTTC
15	many	.	TRBV12-3/TRBV12-4	TRBJ2-2	CASSFHRGNTGELFF	TGTGCCAGCAGTTTTCATCGGGGGAACACCGGGGAGCTGTTTTTT
15	many	.	TRBV5-6	TRBJ2-6	CASSLRSSGANVLTF	TGTGCCAGCAGCCTCAGGAGCTCTGGGGCCAACGTCCTGACTTTC
14	.	.	TRBV28	TRBJ2-7	CASSSPPRGYEQYF	TGTGCCAGCAGTTCGCCTCCTAGGGGATACGAGCAGTACTTC
10	.	.	TRBV7-9	TRBJ2-5	CAHREETQYF	TGTGCTCACCGGGAGGAGACCCAGTACTTC
14	.	.	TRBV11-2	TRBJ2-5	CASSLIGFQETQHF	TGTGCCAGCAGCTTAATTGGTTTCCAAGAGACCCAGCACTTC
14	.	.	TRBV11-2	TRBJ2-5	CASRFSGEQGTQYF	TGTGCCAGCAGGTTCTCAGGGGAACAAGGGACCCAGTACTTC
13	many	.	TRBV10-3	TRBJ1-1	CAISESTENEAFF	TGTGCCATCAGTGAGTCGACAGAAAATGAAGCTTTCTTT
24	.	TRBD2	TRBV11-2	TRBJ2-7	CASSLVGASREGVPFRISFYEQYF	TGTGCCAGCAGCTTAGTAGGGGCGTCGCGGGAGGGGGTCCCCTTTCGGATTTCATTCTACGAGCAGTACTTC
15	few	.	TRBV10-2	TRBJ1-4	CTSSESQSTNEKLFF	TGCACCAGCAGTGAGTCTCAGTCAACTAATGAAAAACTGTTTTTT
13	.	.	TRBV7-9	TRBJ2-3	CASSLIPTDTQYF	TGTGCCAGCAGCTTAATTCCCACAGATACGCAGTATTTT
15	.	TRBD2	TRBV5-1	TRBJ2-3	CASSVSGRAGDTQYF	TGCGCCAGCAGCGTTAGCGGGAGGGCCGGAGATACGCAGTATTTT
15	many	.	TRBV11-2	TRBJ2-1	CASSLVSPGGSEQFF	TGTGCCAGCAGCTTAGTTTCCCCCGGAGGGAGTGAGCAGTTCTTC
16	few	.	TRBV28	TRBJ2-2	CASSVGTATNTGELFF	TGTGCCAGCAGTGTAGGGACGGCCACTAACACCGGGGAGCTGTTTTTT
16	few	TRBD2	TRBV7-8	TRBJ2-1	CASSSPDGRIGDEQFF	TGTGCCAGCAGCTCCCCGGACGGGAGGATCGGGGATGAGCAGTTCTTC
12	.	.	TRBV6-5	TRBJ1-2	CASSGSHGAGTF	TGTGCCAGCAGCGGGTCCCATGGGGCGGGCACCTTC
16	few	TRBD2	TRBV12-3/TRBV12-4	TRBJ2-7	CASSRKLAGGWYEQYF	TGTGCCAGCAGCCGAAAACTAGCGGGAGGGTGGTACGAGCAGTACTTC
14	.	TRBD1	TRBV28	TRBJ1-2	CASRLGGGLVGYTF	TGTGCCAGCAGATTAGGGGGCGGTCTGGTTGGCTACACCTTC